This entry concerns a single T cell receptor (beta chain). Antigen: not known. The data belong to a study of graft-versus-host responses after intestinal transplantation. The germline V and J ends were trimmed by 3 bases and 0 bases, with 7 bases remaining between them. The CDR3 contains 15 residues. CDR1 and CDR2 (germline): SGHNT, YYREEE (reference sequence). Libraries were prepared by immunoSEQ multiplex PCR; TCRdb keeps only in-frame clonotypes and omits some of them. The sample records 50,000 or so clones, about 93% being singletons. This receptor was taken from a human donor who was the organ donor for an intestinal transplant. The sequencing used unstimulated CD4+ T cells sorted from spleen or lymph node cells, collected before transplant. This chain joins TRBV5-4 and TRBJ1-6; D uncertain. In DNA form, the CDR3 reads TGTGCCAGCAGCTCCCGGGCCTCCTATAATTCACCCCTCCACTTT. Translating gives CASSSRASYNSPLHF. Looking up the rest from reference TRBV5-4 and TRBJ1-6 gives the full variable domain: ETGVTQSPTHLIKTRGQQVTLRCSSQSGHNTVSWYQQALGQGPQFIFQYYREEENGRGNFPPRFSGLQFPNYSSELNVNALELDDSALYLCASSSRASYNSPLHFGNGTRLTVT.